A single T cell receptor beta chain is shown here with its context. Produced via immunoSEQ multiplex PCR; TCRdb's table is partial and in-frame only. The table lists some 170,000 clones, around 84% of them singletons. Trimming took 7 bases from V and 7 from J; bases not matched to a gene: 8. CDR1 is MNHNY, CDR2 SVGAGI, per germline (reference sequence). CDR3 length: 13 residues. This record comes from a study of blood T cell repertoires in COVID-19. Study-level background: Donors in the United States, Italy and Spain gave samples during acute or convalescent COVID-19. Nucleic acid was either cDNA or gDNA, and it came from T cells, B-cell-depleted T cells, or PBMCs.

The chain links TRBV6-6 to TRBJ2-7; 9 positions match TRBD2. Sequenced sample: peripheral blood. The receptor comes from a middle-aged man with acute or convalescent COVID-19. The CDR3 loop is CASKERGAGEQYF. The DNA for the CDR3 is TGTGCCAGCAAAGAGCGGGGGGCGGGTGAGCAGTACTTC.